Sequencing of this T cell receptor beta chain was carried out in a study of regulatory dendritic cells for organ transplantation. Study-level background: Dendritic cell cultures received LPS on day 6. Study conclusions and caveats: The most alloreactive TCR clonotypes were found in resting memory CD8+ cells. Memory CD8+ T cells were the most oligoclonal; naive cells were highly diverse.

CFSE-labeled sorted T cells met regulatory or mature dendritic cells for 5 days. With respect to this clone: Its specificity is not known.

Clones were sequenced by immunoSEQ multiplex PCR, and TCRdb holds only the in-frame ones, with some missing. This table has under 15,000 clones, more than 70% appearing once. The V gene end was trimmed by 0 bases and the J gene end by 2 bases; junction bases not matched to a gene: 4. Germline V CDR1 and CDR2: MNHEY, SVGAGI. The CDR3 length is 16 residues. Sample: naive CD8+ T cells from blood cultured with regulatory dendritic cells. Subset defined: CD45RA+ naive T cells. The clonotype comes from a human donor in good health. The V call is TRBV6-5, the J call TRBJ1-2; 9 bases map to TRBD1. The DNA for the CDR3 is TGTGCCAGCAGTTACTCGGACAGGGGAGTCAACTATGGCTACACCTTC. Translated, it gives CASSYSDRGVNYGYTF.